This TCR beta chain was captured by sequencing in a study of blood T cells in healthy people across ages. The CDR3 runs to 14 residues. The ends lost 5 bases at V and 5 bases at J; junction bases unmatched: 6. This clonotype showed up just a few times. A second roughly 7 to 12 cycle PCR used barcoded and J-beta primers. Each CDR3 protein gets one entry after TCRdb re-called the 5' RACE reads with MiXCR. The sample comprises more than 700,000 distinct CDR3 sequences, approximately 53% of which are singletons, and around 41% rests with the top ten. This clonotype originated in a man older than 75 in good health. The rearrangement links TRBV12-3 or TRBV12-4 to TRBJ1-5, with 7 bases lining up with TRBD1. Sequences were obtained from blood. The CDR3 is CASSPQGGYQPQHF. CDR3 sequence (DNA): TGTGCCAGCAGTCCCCAGGGGGGGTATCAGCCCCAGCATTTT.